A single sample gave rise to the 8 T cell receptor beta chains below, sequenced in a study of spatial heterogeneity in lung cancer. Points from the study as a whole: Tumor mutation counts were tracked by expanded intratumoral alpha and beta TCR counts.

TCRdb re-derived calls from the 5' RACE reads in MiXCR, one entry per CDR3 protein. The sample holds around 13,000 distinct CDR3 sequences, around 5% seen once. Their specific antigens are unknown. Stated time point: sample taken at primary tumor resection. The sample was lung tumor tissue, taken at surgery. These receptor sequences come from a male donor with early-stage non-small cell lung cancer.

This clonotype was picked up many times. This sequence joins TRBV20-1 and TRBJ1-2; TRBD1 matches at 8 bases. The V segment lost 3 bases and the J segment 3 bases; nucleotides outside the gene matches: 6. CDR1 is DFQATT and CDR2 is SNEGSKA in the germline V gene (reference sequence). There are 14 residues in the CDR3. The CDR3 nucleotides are TGCAGTGCTAGGCTAGGACAGGGTCACTATGGCTACACCTTC. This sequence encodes CSARLGQGHYGYTF.

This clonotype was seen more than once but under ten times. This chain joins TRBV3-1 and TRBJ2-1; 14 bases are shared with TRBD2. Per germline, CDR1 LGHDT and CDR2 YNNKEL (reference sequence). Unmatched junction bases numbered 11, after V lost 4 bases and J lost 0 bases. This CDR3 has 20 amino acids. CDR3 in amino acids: CASSRAGTSGGHGSYNEQFF. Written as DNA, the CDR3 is TGTGCCAGCAGCCGAGCCGGGACTAGCGGGGGCCATGGCTCCTACAATGAGCAGTTCTTC.

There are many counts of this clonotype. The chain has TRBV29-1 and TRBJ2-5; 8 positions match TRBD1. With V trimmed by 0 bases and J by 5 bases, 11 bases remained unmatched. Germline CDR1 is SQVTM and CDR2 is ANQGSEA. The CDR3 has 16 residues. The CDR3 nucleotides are TGCAGCGTTGAAGACCCTCAGACAGGGGTTTTGGAGACCCAGTACTTC. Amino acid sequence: CSVEDPQTGVLETQYF.

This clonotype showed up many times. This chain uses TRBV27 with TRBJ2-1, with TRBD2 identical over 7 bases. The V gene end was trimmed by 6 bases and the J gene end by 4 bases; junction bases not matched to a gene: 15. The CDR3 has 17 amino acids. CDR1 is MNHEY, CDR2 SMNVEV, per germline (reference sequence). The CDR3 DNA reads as TGTGCCAGCAGCAACCCGTCTCGCGGGGGTTCGTACAATGAGCAGTTCTTC. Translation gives CASSNPSRGGSYNEQFF.

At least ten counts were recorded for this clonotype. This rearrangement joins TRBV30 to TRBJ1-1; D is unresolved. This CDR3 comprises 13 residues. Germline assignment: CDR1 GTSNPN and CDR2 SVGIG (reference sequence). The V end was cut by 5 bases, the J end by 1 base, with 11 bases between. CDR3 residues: CAWLTNPNTEAFF. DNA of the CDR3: TGTGCCTGGCTAACAAACCCGAACACTGAAGCTTTCTTT.

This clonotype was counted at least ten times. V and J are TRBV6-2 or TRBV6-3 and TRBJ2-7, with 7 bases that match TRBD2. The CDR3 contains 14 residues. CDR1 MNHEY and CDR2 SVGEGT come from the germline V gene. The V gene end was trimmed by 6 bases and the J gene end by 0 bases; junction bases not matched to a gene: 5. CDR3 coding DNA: TGTGCCAGCAGGGACGGGGGGAGCTCCTACGAGCAGTACGTC. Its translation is CASRDGGSSYEQYV.

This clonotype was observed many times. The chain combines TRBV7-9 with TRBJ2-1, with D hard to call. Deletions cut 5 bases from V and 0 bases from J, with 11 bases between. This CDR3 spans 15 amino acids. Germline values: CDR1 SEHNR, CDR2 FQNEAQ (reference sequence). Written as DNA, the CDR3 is TGTGCCAGCAGCCCTGGCCCCAGCTCCTACAATGAGCAGTTCTTC. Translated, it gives CASSPGPSSYNEQFF.

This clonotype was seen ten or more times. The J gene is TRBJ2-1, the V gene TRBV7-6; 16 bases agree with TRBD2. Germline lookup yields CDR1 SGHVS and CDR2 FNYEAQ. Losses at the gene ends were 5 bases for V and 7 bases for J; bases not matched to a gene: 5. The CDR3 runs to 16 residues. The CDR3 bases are TGTGCCAGCAGCGGGACTAGCGGGAGGGCCAAGAATGAGCAGTTCTTC. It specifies CASSGTSGRAKNEQFF.